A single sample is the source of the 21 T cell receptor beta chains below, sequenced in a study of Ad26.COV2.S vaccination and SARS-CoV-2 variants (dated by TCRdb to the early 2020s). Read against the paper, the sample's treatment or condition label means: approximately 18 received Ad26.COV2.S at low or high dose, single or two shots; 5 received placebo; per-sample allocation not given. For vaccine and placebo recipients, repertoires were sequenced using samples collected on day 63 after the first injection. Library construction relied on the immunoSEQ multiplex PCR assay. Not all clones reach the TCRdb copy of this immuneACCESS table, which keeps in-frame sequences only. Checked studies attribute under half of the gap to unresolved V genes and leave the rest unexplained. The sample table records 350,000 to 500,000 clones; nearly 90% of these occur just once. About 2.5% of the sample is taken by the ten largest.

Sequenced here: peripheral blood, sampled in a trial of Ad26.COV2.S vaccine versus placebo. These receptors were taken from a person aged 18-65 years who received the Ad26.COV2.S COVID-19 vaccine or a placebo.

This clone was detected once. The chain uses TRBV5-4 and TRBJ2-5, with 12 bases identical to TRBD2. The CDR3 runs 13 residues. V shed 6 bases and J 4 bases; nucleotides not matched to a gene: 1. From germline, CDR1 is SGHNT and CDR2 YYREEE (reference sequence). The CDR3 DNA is TGTGCCAGCACTAGCGGGGGGGCAGAGACCCAGTACTTC. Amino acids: CASTSGGAETQYF.

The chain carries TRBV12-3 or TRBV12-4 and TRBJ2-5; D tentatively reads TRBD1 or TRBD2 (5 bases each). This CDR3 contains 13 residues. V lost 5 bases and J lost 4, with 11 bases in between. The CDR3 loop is CASSPSGTETQYF. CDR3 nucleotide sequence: TGTGCCAGCAGTCCCTCAGGGACAGAGACCCAGTACTTC.

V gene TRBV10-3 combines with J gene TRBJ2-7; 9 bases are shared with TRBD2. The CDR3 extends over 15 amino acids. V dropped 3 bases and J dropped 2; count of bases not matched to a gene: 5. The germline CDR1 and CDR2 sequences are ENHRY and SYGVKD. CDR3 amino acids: CAISDRSSGAYEQYF. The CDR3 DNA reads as TGTGCCATCAGTGACCGGTCTAGCGGGGCCTACGAGCAGTACTTC.

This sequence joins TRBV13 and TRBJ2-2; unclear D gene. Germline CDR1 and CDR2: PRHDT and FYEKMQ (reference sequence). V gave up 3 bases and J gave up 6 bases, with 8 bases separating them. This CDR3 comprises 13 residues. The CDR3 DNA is TGTGCCAGCAGCTTCCCCCATGCCGGGGAGCTGTTTTTT. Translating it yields CASSFPHAGELFF. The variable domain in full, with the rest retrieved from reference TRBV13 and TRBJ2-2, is AAGVIQSPRHLIKEKRETATLKCYPIPRHDTVYWYQQGPGQDPQFLISFYEKMQSDKGSIPDRFSAQQFSDYHSELNMSSLELGDSALYFCASSFPHAGELFFGEGSRLTVL.

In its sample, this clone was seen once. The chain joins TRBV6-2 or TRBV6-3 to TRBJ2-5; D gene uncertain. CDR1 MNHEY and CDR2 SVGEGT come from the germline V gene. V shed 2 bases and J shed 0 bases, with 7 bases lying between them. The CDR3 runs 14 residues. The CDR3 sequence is CASSYVEYQETQYF. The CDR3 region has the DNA TGTGCCAGCAGTTACGTCGAGTACCAAGAGACCCAGTACTTC.

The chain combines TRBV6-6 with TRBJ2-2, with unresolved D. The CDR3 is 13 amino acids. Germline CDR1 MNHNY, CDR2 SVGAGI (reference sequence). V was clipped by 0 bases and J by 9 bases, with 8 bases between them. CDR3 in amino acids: CASSYSLGWELFF. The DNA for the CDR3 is TGTGCCAGCAGTTACTCGCTGGGGTGGGAGCTGTTTTTT.

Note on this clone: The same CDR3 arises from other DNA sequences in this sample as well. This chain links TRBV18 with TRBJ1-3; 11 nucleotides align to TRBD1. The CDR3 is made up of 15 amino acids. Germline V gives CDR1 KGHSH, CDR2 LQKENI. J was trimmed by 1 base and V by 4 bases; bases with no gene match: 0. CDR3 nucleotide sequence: TGTGCCAGCTCACGGGACAGGGGGTCTGGAAACACCATATATTTT. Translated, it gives CASSRDRGSGNTIYF.

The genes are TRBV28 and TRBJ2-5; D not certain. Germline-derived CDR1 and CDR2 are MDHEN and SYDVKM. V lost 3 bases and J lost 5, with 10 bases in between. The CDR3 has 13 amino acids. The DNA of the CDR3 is TGTGCCAGCAGTTTGGAAGGGATCGAGACCCAGTACTTC. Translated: CASSLEGIETQYF.

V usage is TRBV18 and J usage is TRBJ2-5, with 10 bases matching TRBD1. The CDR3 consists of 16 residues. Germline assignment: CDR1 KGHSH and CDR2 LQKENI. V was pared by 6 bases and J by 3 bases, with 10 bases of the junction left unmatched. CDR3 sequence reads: CASSPWEGTGEETQYF. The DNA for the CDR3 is TGTGCCAGCTCCCCATGGGAAGGGACAGGGGAAGAGACCCAGTACTTC. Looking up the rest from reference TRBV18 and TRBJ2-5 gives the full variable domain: NAGVMQNPRHLVRRRGQEARLRCSPMKGHSHVYWYRQLPEEGLKFMVYLQKENIIDESGMPKERFSAEFPKEGPSILRIQQVVRGDSAAYFCASSPWEGTGEETQYFGPGTRLLVL.

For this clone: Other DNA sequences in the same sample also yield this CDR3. The CDR3 nucleotides are TGTGCCAGCAGCTTCGGCTACTCTGGAAACACCATATATTTT. Its protein product is CASSFGYSGNTIYF. The rearrangement uses TRBV5-6 and TRBJ1-3, with D hard to call. This CDR3 is built from 14 residues. The V end was cut by 2 bases, the J end by 0 bases, with 6 bases between. Germline CDR1 is SGHDT and CDR2 is YYEEEE.

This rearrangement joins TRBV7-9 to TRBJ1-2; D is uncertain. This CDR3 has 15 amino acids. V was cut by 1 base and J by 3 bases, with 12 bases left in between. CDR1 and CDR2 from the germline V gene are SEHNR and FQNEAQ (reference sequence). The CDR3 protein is CASSLVRGLDYGYTF. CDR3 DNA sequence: TGTGCCAGCAGCTTAGTCCGCGGGTTGGACTATGGCTACACCTTC.

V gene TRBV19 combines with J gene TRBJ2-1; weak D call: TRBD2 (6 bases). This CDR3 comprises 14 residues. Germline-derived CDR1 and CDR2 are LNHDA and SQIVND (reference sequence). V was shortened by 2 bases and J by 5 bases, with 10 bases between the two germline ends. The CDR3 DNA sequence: TGTGCCAGTAGTATATTGGGACTTAACAATGAGCAGTTCTTC. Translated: CASSILGLNNEQFF.

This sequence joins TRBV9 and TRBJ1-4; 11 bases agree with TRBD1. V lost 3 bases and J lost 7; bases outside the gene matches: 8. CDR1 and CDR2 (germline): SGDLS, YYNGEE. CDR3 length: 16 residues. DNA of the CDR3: TGTGCCAGCAGCGCCCGAACCGGGACAGGGGGTGAAAAACTGTTTTTT. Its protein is CASSARTGTGGEKLFF.

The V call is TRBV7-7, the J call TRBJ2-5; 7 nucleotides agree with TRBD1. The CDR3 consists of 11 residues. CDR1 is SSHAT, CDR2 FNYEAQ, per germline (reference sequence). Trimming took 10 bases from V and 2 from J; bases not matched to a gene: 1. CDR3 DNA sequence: TGTGCCACAGGGGGACAAGAGACCCAGTACTTC. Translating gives CATGGQETQYF.

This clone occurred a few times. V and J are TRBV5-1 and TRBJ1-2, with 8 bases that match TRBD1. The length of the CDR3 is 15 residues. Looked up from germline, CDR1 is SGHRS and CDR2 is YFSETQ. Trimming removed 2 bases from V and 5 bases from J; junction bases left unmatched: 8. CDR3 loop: CASSFGRGQGYGYTF. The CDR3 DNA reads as TGCGCCAGCAGCTTTGGCCGAGGACAGGGATATGGCTACACCTTC.

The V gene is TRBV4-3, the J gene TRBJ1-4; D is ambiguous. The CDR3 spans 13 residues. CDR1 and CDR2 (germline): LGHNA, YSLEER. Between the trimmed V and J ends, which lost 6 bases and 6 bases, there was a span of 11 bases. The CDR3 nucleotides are TGCGCCAGCAGACGGGGATTGCATGAAAAACTGTTTTTT. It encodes CASRRGLHEKLFF.

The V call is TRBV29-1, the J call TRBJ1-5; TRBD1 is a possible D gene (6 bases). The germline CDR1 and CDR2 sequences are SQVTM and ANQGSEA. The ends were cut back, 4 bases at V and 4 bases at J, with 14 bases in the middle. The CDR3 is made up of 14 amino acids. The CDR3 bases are TGCAGCGTTGGACCTTGGGGGCCAAATCAGCCCCAGCATTTT. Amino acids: CSVGPWGPNQPQHF.

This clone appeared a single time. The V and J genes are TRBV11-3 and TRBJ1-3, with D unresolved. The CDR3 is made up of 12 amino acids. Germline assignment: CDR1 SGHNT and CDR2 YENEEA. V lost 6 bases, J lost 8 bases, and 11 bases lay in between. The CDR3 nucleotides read TGTGCCAGCAGTCTCCGCGCGGACACCATATATTTT. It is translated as CASSLRADTIYF.

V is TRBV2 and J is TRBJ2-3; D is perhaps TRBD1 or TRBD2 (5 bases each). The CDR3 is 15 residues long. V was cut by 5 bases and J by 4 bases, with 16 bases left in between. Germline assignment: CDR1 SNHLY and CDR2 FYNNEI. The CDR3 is CASSKGLLGADTQYF. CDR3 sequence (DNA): TGTGCCAGCAGTAAGGGTCTTCTGGGGGCAGATACGCAGTATTTT.

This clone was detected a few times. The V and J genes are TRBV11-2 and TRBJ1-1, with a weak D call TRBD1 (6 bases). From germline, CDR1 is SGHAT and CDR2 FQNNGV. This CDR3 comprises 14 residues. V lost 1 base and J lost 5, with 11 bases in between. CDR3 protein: CASSLVPTGTEAFF. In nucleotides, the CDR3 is TGTGCCAGCAGCTTAGTCCCAACAGGGACTGAAGCTTTCTTT.

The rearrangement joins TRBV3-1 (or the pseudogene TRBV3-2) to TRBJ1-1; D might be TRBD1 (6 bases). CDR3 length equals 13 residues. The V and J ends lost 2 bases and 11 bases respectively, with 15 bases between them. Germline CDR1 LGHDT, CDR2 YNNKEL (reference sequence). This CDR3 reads CASSQMAGEVAFF. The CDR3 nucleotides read TGTGCCAGCAGCCAAATGGCAGGGGAGGTGGCTTTCTTT.